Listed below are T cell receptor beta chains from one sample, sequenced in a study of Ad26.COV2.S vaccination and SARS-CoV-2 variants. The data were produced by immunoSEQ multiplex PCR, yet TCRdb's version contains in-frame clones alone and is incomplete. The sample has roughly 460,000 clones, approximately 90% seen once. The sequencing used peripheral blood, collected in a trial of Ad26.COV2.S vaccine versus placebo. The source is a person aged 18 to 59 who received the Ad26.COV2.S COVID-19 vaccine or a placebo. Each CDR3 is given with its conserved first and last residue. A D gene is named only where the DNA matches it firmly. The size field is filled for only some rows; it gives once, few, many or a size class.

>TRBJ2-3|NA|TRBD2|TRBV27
CASSLSWTSGSFADTQYF
TGTGCCAGCAGTTTATCGTGGACTAGCGGGAGTTTTGCAGATACGCAGTATTTT
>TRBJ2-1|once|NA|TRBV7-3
CASSLKRELSFNEQFF
TGTGCCAGCAGCTTAAAGAGGGAGTTGTCTTTCAATGAGCAGTTCTTC
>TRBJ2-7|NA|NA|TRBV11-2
CASSLVTGGATYEQYF
TGTGCCAGCAGCTTGGTTACAGGGGGGGCGACCTACGAGCAGTACTTC
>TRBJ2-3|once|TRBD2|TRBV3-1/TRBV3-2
CASSQEGLAGDTQYF
TGTGCCAGCAGCCAAGAGGGCCTAGCGGGAGATACGCAGTATTTT
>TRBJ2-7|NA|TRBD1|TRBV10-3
CAISDIGTGNYEQYF
TGTGCCATCAGTGATATCGGGACAGGGAACTACGAGCAGTACTTC
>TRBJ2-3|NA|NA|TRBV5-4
CASSPGASFPDTQYF
TGTGCCAGCAGCCCGGGGGCCAGTTTTCCAGATACGCAGTATTTT
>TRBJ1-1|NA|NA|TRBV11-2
CASSLRDGTEAFF
TGTGCCAGCAGCTTACGGGACGGCACTGAAGCTTTCTTT
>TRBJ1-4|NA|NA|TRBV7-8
CASSFGGEKLFF
TGTGCCAGCAGCTTTGGGGGTGAAAAACTGTTTTTT
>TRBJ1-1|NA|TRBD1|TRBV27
CASSSSGTDLEAFF
TGTGCCAGCAGCAGCTCGGGGACAGATCTAGAAGCTTTCTTT
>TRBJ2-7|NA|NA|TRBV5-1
CASSLFPGEQYF
TGCGCCAGCAGCTTGTTCCCGGGCGAGCAGTACTTC
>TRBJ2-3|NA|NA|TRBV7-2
CASSLGRGSLRTDTQYF
TGTGCCAGCAGCTTAGGTCGAGGGAGTCTTCGCACAGATACGCAGTATTTT
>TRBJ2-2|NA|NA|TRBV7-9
CASSGGSGELFF
TGTGCCAGCAGCGGGGGGTCCGGGGAGCTGTTTTTT
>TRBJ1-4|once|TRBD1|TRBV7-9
CASSSRGTREKLFF
TGTGCCAGCAGCTCCAGGGGGACGCGGGAAAAACTGTTTTTT
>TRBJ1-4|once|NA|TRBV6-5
CASSYSGSKGELFF
TGTGCCAGCAGTTACTCCGGGAGTAAGGGGGAACTGTTTTTT
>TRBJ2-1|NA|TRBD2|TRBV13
CASSPRPTSGYNEQFF
TGTGCCAGCAGCCCCCGACCGACTAGCGGTTACAATGAGCAGTTCTTC
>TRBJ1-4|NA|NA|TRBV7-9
CASSPGRDEKLFF
TGTGCCAGCAGCCCGGGCAGGGATGAAAAACTGTTTTTT
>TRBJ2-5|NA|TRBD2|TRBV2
CASSDSPYGRRQETQYF
TGTGCCAGCAGTGATTCCCCCTACGGGAGGCGACAAGAGACCCAGTACTTC
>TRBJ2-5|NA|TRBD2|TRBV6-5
CASSYSAGEETQYF
TGTGCCAGCAGTTACTCGGCGGGAGAAGAGACCCAGTACTTC
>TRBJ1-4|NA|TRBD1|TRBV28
CASREDRVGEKLFF
TGTGCCAGCAGGGAGGACAGGGTCGGCGAAAAACTGTTTTTT
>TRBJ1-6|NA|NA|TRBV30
CAWGQLYNSPLHF
TGTGCCTGGGGACAGCTTTATAATTCACCCCTCCACTTT
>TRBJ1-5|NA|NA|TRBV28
CASSLFRGGQPQHF
TGTGCCAGCAGTTTATTTCGGGGGGGGCAGCCCCAGCATTTT
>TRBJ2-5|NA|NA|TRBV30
CAWSGSDQTQYF
TGTGCCTGGAGTGGCTCGGATCAGACCCAGTACTTC
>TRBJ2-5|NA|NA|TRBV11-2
CASSSLARWETQYF
TGTGCCAGCAGCTCCTTGGCCAGGTGGGAGACCCAGTACTTC
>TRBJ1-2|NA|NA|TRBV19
CASSTPGVYGYTF
TGTGCCAGTAGTACGCCAGGGGTCTATGGCTACACCTTC
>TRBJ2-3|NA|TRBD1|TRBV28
CASTRQGILTDTQYF
TGTGCCAGCACCCGACAGGGCATCCTGACAGATACGCAGTATTTT
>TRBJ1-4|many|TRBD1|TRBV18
CASSLNRGREKLFF
TGTGCCAGCTCACTAAACAGGGGTCGGGAAAAACTGTTTTTT
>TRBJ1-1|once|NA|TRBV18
CASSQRTTEAFF
TGTGCCAGCTCCCAGCGGACCACTGAAGCTTTCTTT
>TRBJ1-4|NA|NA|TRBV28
CASSFWDKTNEKLFF
TGTGCCAGCAGTTTCTGGGACAAAACTAATGAAAAACTGTTTTTT
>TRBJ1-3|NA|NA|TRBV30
CAWSAGNTIYF
TGTGCCTGGAGTGCGGGAAACACCATATATTTT
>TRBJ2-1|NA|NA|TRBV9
CASSPRRVFSYNEQFF
TGTGCCAGCAGTCCCAGGCGTGTATTCTCTTACAATGAGCAGTTCTTC
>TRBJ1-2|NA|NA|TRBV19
CASSTPGVNYGYTF
TGTGCCAGTAGTACCCCCGGGGTGAACTATGGCTACACCTTC
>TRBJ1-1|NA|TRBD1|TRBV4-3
CASSHGLKGQQNTEAFF
TGCGCCAGCAGCCATGGACTTAAGGGACAGCAGAACACTGAAGCTTTCTTT
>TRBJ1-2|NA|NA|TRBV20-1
CSVRSGYTF
TGCAGTGTGCGGAGTGGCTACACCTTC
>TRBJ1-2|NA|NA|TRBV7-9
CASSLGEGYGYTF
TGTGCCAGCAGCTTAGGGGAGGGCTATGGCTACACCTTC
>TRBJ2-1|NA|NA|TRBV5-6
CASSLGGAGEQFF
TGTGCCAGCAGCTTGGGAGGTGCGGGTGAGCAGTTCTTC
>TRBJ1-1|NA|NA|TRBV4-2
CASSRDLRTVMNTEAFF
TGTGCCAGCAGCCGGGACCTGAGGACAGTAATGAACACTGAAGCTTTCTTT
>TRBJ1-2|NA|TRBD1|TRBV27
CASSSVGTGGGGYTF
TGTGCCAGCAGTTCGGTGGGGACAGGGGGCGGTGGCTACACCTTC
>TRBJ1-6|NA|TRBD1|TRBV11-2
CASSKDRGGSPLHF
TGTGCCAGCAGCAAGGACAGGGGGGGGTCACCCCTCCACTTT
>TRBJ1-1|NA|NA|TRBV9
CASSVGKGTEAFF
TGTGCCAGCAGCGTGGGGAAGGGGACCGAAGCTTTCTTT
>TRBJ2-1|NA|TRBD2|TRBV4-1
CASSQGGRSGDEQFF
TGCGCCAGCAGCCAAGGCGGGAGAAGTGGCGATGAGCAGTTCTTC
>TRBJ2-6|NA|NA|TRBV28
CASSSLDTTGANVLTF
TGTGCCAGCAGTTCCCTCGACACTACTGGGGCCAACGTCCTGACTTTC